Listed here is a single T cell receptor beta chain. The sample originates from a study of CD8 T cells in Susac syndrome. After extraction with the RNeasy kit, roughly 0.5 to 1 ug of the RNA was reverse transcribed using random hexamers. The immunoSEQ assay covered 54 Vbeta and 13 Jbeta segments for CDR3. TCRdb used MiXCR to reprocess the immunoSEQ multiplex PCR reads, holding one entry per CDR3 protein. The sample has roughly 150,000 distinct CDR3 sequences; approximately 94% are singletons. Sequencing of TCR beta was performed on blood CD8+ and CD4+ T cells. Those who served as multiple sclerosis controls were treatment-naive patients with stable or active relapsing-remitting disease. Isolation of CD8+ and CD4+ T cells was performed negatively, whereas enrichment of TEMRA cells was done by FACS. Trimming removed 6 bases from V and 3 bases from J, with 11 bases in between. CDR3 length equals 13 residues. CDR1 LGHNT and CDR2 FRNRAP come from the germline V gene.

The chain recombines TRBV12-5 with TRBJ1-1; D is unclear. The source of this sequence is a human donor with multiple sclerosis. What was sequenced was CD4+ T cells from PBMCs. Here the CDR3 reads CASGLGRDTEAFF. DNA for the CDR3: TGTGCTAGTGGCCTCGGACGGGACACTGAAGCTTTCTTT.